This T cell receptor (beta chain) was observed in a study of response to subunit inactivated influenza vaccine. The CDR3 extends over 14 amino acids. Germline V gives CDR1 SGHTS, CDR2 YDEGEE. Details on this clonotype: The antigen remains undetermined. This may be a read error: a much more frequent sequence differs by one nucleotide.

Study observations and caveats: Each seasonal flu vaccination may recruit only limited new T cells, authors suggested.

MiXCR, applied by TCRdb to the RT-PCR reads, yields one record per CDR3 protein. The sample gives about 700,000 distinct CDR3 sequences, 12% to 15% of which show up once; roughly 7.2% is in the top ten. The chain has TRBV5-8 and TRBJ2-3; 7 nucleotides line up with TRBD1. The source of this sequence is a man aged 45-60 years who received an inactivated influenza vaccine. Specimen: PBMCs from blood, collected 14 to 15 days before vaccination. The CDR3 nucleotides are TGTGCCAGCAGCTTGGGGGTAGGGACAGATATGCAGTATTTT. Translated: CASSLGVGTDMQYF.